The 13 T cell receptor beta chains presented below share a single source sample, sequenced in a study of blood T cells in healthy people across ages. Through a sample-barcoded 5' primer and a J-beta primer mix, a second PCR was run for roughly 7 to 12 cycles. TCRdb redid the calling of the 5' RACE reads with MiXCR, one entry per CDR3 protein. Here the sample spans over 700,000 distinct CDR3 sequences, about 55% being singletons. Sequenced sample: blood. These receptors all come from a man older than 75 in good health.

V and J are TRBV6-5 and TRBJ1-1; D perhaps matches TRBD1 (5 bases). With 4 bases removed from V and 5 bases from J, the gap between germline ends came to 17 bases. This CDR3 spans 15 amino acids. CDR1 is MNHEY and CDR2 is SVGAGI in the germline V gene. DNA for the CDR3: TGTGCCAGCAGTTCAAGGAGGGGACCAGGGACTGAAGCTTTCTTT. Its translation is CASSSRRGPGTEAFF.

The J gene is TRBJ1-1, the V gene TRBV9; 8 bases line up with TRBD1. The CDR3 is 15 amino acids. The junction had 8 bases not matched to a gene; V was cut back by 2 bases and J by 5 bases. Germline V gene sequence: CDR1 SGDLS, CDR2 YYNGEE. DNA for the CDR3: TGTGCCAGCAGCGTTCCACGGACAGGGAGTACTGAAGCTTTCTTT. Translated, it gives CASSVPRTGSTEAFF.

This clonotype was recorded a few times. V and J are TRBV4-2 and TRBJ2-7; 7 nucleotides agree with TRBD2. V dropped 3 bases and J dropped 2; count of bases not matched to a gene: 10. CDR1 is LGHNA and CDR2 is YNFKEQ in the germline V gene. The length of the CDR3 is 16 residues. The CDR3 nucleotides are TGTGCCAGCAGCCAGGGACCCGGGACTACTACCTACGAGCAGTACTTC. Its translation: CASSQGPGTTTYEQYF.

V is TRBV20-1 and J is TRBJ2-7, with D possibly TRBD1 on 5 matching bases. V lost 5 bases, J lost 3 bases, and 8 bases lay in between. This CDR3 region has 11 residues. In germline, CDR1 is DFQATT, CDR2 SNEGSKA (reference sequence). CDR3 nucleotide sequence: TGCAGTGCTGGGGCAGTCTACGAGCAGTACTTC. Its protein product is CSAGAVYEQYF.

CDR3 sequence (DNA): TGCAGTGCCCTGACCCTAGCGGGAGCGTCCTACAATGAGCAGTTCTTC. The encoded protein is CSALTLAGASYNEQFF. The chain is built from TRBV20-1 and TRBJ2-1; 10 bases map to TRBD2. The CDR3 is 16 amino acids. V shed 6 bases and J 1 base; nucleotides not matched to a gene: 9. The V gene's germline CDR1 is DFQATT and CDR2 SNEGSKA (reference sequence).

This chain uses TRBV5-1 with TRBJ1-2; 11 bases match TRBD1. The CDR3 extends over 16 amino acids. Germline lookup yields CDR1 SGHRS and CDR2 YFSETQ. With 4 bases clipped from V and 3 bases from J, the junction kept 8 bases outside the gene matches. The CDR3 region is CASSPGPGQGDYGYTF. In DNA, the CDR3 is TGCGCCAGCAGCCCGGGCCCGGGACAGGGGGACTATGGCTACACCTTC.

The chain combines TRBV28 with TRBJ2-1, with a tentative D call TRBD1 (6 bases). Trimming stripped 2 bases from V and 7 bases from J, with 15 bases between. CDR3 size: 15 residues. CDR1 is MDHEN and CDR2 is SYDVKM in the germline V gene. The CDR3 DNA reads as TGTGCCAGCAGTTTACCGGAACTAGGGGGAAATGAGCAGTTCTTC. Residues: CASSLPELGGNEQFF.

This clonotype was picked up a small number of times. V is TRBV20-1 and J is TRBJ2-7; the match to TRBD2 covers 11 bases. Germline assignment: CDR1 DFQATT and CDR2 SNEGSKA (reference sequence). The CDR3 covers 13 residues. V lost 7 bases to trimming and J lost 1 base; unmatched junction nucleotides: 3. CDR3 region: CSGGLAVSYEQYF. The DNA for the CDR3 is TGCAGTGGGGGACTAGCGGTTTCCTACGAGCAGTACTTC.

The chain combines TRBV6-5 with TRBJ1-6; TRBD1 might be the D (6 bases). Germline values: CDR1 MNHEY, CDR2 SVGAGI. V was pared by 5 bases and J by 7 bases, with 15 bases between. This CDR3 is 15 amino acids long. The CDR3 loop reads CASSRPQGINSPLHF. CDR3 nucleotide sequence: TGTGCCAGCAGTAGGCCTCAGGGGATCAATTCACCCCTCCACTTT.

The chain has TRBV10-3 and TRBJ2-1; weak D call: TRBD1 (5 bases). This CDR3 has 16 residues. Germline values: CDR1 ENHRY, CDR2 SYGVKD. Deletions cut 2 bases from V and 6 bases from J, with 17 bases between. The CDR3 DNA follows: TGTGCCATCAGTGAGACGACCGGACAAAGGAGCAATGAGCAGTTCTTC. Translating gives CAISETTGQRSNEQFF.

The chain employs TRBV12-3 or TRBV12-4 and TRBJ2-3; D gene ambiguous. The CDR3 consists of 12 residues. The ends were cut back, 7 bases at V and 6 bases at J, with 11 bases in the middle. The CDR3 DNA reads TGTGCCAGCACAGACCTCTCCGATACGCAGTATTTT. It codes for CASTDLSDTQYF.

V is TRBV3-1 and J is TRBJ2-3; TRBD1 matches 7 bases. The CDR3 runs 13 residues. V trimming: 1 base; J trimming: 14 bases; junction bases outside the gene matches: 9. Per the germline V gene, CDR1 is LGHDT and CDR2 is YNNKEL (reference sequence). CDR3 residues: CASSQGRDRYAYF. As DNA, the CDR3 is TGTGCCAGCAGCCAAGGTCGGGACAGATACGCGTATTTT.

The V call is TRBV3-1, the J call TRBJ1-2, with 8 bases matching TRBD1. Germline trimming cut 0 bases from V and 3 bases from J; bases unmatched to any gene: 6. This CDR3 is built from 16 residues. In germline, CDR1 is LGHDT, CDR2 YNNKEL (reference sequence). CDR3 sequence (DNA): TGTGCCAGCAGCCAAGATTGGCAGGGGGCGGACTATGGCTACACCTTC. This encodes CASSQDWQGADYGYTF.